This record concerns one T cell receptor beta chain sequence. This sample is part of a study of blood T cell repertoires in COVID-19. Assay used: immunoSEQ multiplex PCR; TCRdb lists only in-frame clones, some missing. Of around 58,000 clones listed, 91% are singletons. The receptor comes from a woman aged 55-69 years with active or convalescent COVID-19. Sequences were obtained from peripheral blood.

CDR3 sequence (DNA): TGTGCCAGCAGCGTTTTAGTGAACACTGAAGCTTTCTTT. Its protein product is CASSVLVNTEAFF. The V and J genes are TRBV9 and TRBJ1-1; D is unclear. This CDR3 comprises 13 residues. V gave up 2 bases and J gave up 0 bases, with 5 bases separating them. The germline V gene encodes CDR1 SGDLS and CDR2 YYNGEE.